The TCR beta chain described here comes from a study of metastatic and nonmetastatic thyroid tumors. This clone showed up just a few times. In the original analysis: In papillary thyroid cancer, a distant-metastasis classifier was built using CDR3 differences across clinicopathological groups. With MiXCR, TCRdb reprocessed the PCR reads. The V and J calls reflect TCRdb's pipeline rather than the authors' work. The table shows some 35,000 clones, with 28% occurring only once. V lost 1 base to trimming and J lost 6 bases, with 12 bases between them. CDR3 length: 15 residues. Germline CDR1 is LNHNV and CDR2 is YYDKDF (reference sequence). Thyroid surgery took place with no prior treatment in any patient.

The TCR originated in a male donor with papillary thyroid cancer or a benign thyroid nodule (not recorded which). Some clones in this sample may be carry-over from other donors' samples. Sequencing was carried out using blood. The genes are TRBV15 and TRBJ1-4; D unclear. The DNA for the CDR3 is TGTGCCACCAGCAGAGTAATCCGCGATGATGAAAAACTGTTTTTT. This translates into CATSRVIRDDEKLFF.